This T cell receptor (beta chain) was sequenced in a study of blood T cell repertoires in COVID-19. Using immunoSEQ multiplex PCR, the repertoire was profiled, and TCRdb retains in-frame clones only, with some absent. The sample carries 200,000 or so clones, 85% recorded once. The germline V gene encodes CDR1 SGHAT and CDR2 FQNNGV. This CDR3 comprises 13 residues. V lost 4 bases to trimming and J lost 0 bases, with 6 bases between them. The receptor was isolated from a person in their 70s with COVID-19, enrolled during active disease. The sequencing sample was made of peripheral blood. The V call is TRBV11-2, the J call TRBJ1-1; D is uncertain. DNA for the CDR3: TGTGCCAGCAGCTCCAATTTGAACACTGAAGCTTTCTTT. Its translation: CASSSNLNTEAFF.